A single sample is the source of the 9 T cell receptor beta chains below, sequenced in a study of cytomegalovirus exposure and HLA in healthy donors. The PCR made use of 60 Vbeta and 13 Jbeta primers. Sequenced by immunoSEQ multiplex PCR; TCRdb stores in-frame clones only, minus some. This table holds roughly 150,000 clones, 65% to 80% found once. The sample was PBMCs. The receptors were sampled from a woman in her 50s in good health and CMV-seropositive.

The genes are TRBV2 and TRBJ2-7; a possible D gene is TRBD2 (5 bases). V dropped 5 bases and J dropped 1 base, with 6 bases sitting between them. This CDR3 is built from 12 residues. CDR1 and CDR2 (germline): SNHLY, FYNNEI. CDR3 DNA: TGTGCCAGCAGTCGGGATTCCTACGAGCAGTACTTC. This gives the protein CASSRDSYEQYF.

This clone was observed a single time. The V and J genes are TRBV6-5 and TRBJ1-1; D perhaps matches TRBD1 (6 bases). The CDR3 loop spans 15 amino acids. V gave up 5 bases and J gave up 3 bases, with 16 bases separating them. Germline V CDR1 and CDR2: MNHEY, SVGAGI. CDR3 protein: CASSRRGGADTEAFF. CDR3 nucleotides: TGTGCCAGCAGTCGCCGGGGGGGCGCCGACACTGAAGCTTTCTTT.

In this sample, this clone turned up a few times. This rearrangement joins TRBV5-1 to TRBJ1-6; 11 bases are a match to TRBD1. J lost 7 bases, V lost 4 bases, and 4 bases had no gene match. Germline values: CDR1 SGHRS, CDR2 YFSETQ. There are 15 residues in the CDR3. The CDR3 DNA sequence: TGCGCCAGCAGCCCCGGACAGGGGGCGAATTCACCCCTCCACTTT. Amino acids: CASSPGQGANSPLHF.

The chain uses TRBV11-3 and TRBJ1-1; D gene ambiguous. V dropped 5 bases and J dropped 0 bases, with 7 bases sitting between them. Germline assignment: CDR1 SGHNT and CDR2 YENEEA. The CDR3 runs 13 residues. The CDR3 DNA reads as TGTGCCAGCAGCAATGGCCTGAACACTGAAGCTTTCTTT. Encoded protein: CASSNGLNTEAFF. The whole variable domain, filled in from reference TRBV11-3 and TRBJ1-1, reads EAGVVQSPRYKIIEKKQPVAFWCNPISGHNTLYWYLQNLGQGPELLIRYENEEAVDDSQLPKDRFSAERLKGVDSTLKIQPAELGDSAVYLCASSNGLNTEAFFGQGTRLTVV.

The chain employs TRBV10-2 and TRBJ2-1, with TRBD2 identical over 9 bases. Germline V gene sequence: CDR1 WSHSY, CDR2 SAAADI. The CDR3 extends over 16 amino acids. The J segment lost 8 bases and the V segment lost 4 bases, leaving 12 bases of the junction unmatched. The DNA for the CDR3 is TGCGCCAGCAGTGCCTTCCAGTTAATAGCGGGGGATGAGCAGTTCTTC. Protein sequence: CASSAFQLIAGDEQFF.

The chain links TRBV10-2 to TRBJ2-5, with D maybe TRBD2 (5 bases). V dropped 2 bases and J dropped 6 bases, with 13 bases sitting between them. The germline CDR1 and CDR2 sequences are WSHSY and SAAADI. This CDR3 contains 14 residues. CDR3 in amino acids: CASSEADFSKTQYF. The CDR3 bases are TGCGCCAGCAGTGAGGCGGACTTCTCTAAGACCCAGTACTTC.

This clone has ten or more counts. The V gene is TRBV6-5, the J gene TRBJ1-1; no clear D. This CDR3 has 13 amino acids. Trimming took off 5 bases at V and 2 bases at J, with 9 bases between the two ends. In germline, CDR1 is MNHEY, CDR2 SVGAGI. CDR3 in DNA: TGTGCCAGCAGTGTTCAGGCCAACACTGAAGCTTTCTTT. Protein: CASSVQANTEAFF.

The rearrangement uses TRBV2 and TRBJ2-7; no firm D call. CDR1 SNHLY and CDR2 FYNNEI come from the germline V gene. This CDR3 contains 11 residues. With 6 bases removed from V and 2 bases from J, the gap between germline ends came to 5 bases. Here the CDR3 DNA reads TGTGCCAGCAGCACGGCCTACGAGCAGTACTTC. Its translation is CASSTAYEQYF.

This rearrangement joins TRBV6-6 to TRBJ2-7; D gene unclear. The CDR3 spans 13 residues. V lost 4 bases to trimming and J lost 2 bases, with 9 bases between them. In germline, CDR1 is MNHNY, CDR2 SVGAGI (reference sequence). The chain's CDR3 is CASSFGRTYEQYF. CDR3 in DNA: TGTGCCAGCAGTTTCGGCAGGACCTACGAGCAGTACTTC.